These T cell receptor beta chains were read from a single sample in a study of OX40 agonist ivuxolimab in advanced cancers. Profiled with immunoSEQ multiplex PCR; TCRdb holds only in-frame clones, not every one. The sample has 81,000 or so clones, under 95% seen once. The material was CD4+ or CD8+ T cells sorted from blood, obtained in a trial of the OX40 agonist ivuxolimab. The receptors shown here come from an adult with an advanced solid tumor such as melanoma, head and neck, liver or kidney cancer. Each CDR3 is given with its conserved first and last residue. A D gene is named only where the DNA matches it firmly. Expanded clones are given a class, and other clones once, few, many or no size at all.

d_call: .
v_call: TRBV25-1
j_call: TRBJ1-4
clone_size: .
cdr3_nt: TGTGCCAGCAGTGAGCTGACCGGAGAAAAACTGTTTTTT
cdr3_aa: CASSELTGEKLFF

d_call: .
v_call: TRBV5-6
j_call: TRBJ1-6
clone_size: .
cdr3_nt: TGTGCCAGCAGCAGGGGAGGTTTGAATTCACCCCTCCACTTT
cdr3_aa: CASSRGGLNSPLHF

d_call: TRBD2
v_call: TRBV19
j_call: TRBJ2-2
clone_size: .
cdr3_nt: TGTGCCAGTAGTATAGATCGGGAGGCCCCCGGGGAGCTGTTTTTT
cdr3_aa: CASSIDREAPGELFF

d_call: TRBD1
v_call: TRBV30
j_call: TRBJ1-2
clone_size: .
cdr3_nt: TGTGCCTGGGGGGGACAGGGTGGTGGCTACACCTTC
cdr3_aa: CAWGGQGGGYTF

d_call: .
v_call: TRBV7-6
j_call: TRBJ2-2
clone_size: .
cdr3_nt: TGTGCCAGCAGCAAACTAGCAACCGGGGAGCTGTTTTTT
cdr3_aa: CASSKLATGELFF

d_call: TRBD2
v_call: TRBV5-5
j_call: TRBJ2-1
clone_size: .
cdr3_nt: TGTGCCAGCAGCTTGGCCCAAGCGGGAGTTGAGCAGTTCTTC
cdr3_aa: CASSLAQAGVEQFF

d_call: .
v_call: TRBV30
j_call: TRBJ2-7
clone_size: .
cdr3_nt: TGTGCCTGGAGTGGCAGGGAGGCCTACGAGCAGTACTTC
cdr3_aa: CAWSGREAYEQYF

d_call: .
v_call: TRBV28
j_call: TRBJ1-5
clone_size: .
cdr3_nt: TGTGCCAGCAGTTTAAAGAGGGGGGCTCAGCCCCAGCATTTT
cdr3_aa: CASSLKRGAQPQHF

d_call: .
v_call: TRBV6-5
j_call: TRBJ1-4
clone_size: .
cdr3_nt: TGTGCCAGCAGTACGTCAGGGTTCACTAATGAAAAACTGTTTTTT
cdr3_aa: CASSTSGFTNEKLFF

d_call: .
v_call: TRBV13
j_call: TRBJ1-3
clone_size: once
cdr3_nt: TGTGCCAGCAGCTTTGTTACCGTTGACACCATATATTTT
cdr3_aa: CASSFVTVDTIYF

d_call: .
v_call: TRBV6-5
j_call: TRBJ2-6
clone_size: .
cdr3_nt: TGTGCCAGCAGCTCTGGGGCCAACGTCCTGACTTTC
cdr3_aa: CASSSGANVLTF

d_call: TRBD2
v_call: TRBV5-4
j_call: TRBJ2-1
clone_size: .
cdr3_nt: TGTGCCAGCAGCTTCGCGGGGGGGCGTTACAATGAGCAGTTCTTC
cdr3_aa: CASSFAGGRYNEQFF

d_call: .
v_call: TRBV4-3
j_call: TRBJ2-1
clone_size: .
cdr3_nt: TGCGCCAGCAGCCACCGGAGCCGCAATGAGCAGTTCTTC
cdr3_aa: CASSHRSRNEQFF

d_call: TRBD1
v_call: TRBV28
j_call: TRBJ1-5
clone_size: once
cdr3_nt: TGTGCCAGCAGTTCGACAGGGGGGAGCAATCAGCCCCAGCATTTT
cdr3_aa: CASSSTGGSNQPQHF

d_call: .
v_call: TRBV5-6
j_call: TRBJ1-5
clone_size: .
cdr3_nt: TGTGCCAGCAGCTTAGAAGGAAGCAATCAGCCCCAGCATTTT
cdr3_aa: CASSLEGSNQPQHF